These T cell receptor beta chains were read from a single sample in a study of OX40 agonist ivuxolimab in advanced cancers. Libraries were prepared by immunoSEQ multiplex PCR; TCRdb keeps only in-frame clonotypes and omits some of them. The sample includes about 77,000 clones, roughly 90% of them seen just once. Material: CD4+ or CD8+ T cells sorted from blood, obtained in a trial of the OX40 agonist ivuxolimab. The receptors come from an adult with an advanced solid tumor such as melanoma, head and neck, liver or kidney cancer. The CDR3 runs from the conserved cysteine through the conserved F or W. D genes are given only for firm matches.

V gene	D gene	J gene	CDR3 protein
TRBV19	TRBD2	TRBJ2-7	CASSSSSGSGYEQYF
TRBV5-1	TRBD2	TRBJ2-3	CASSLVLAGVSTDTQYF
TRBV5-1	-	TRBJ2-2	CASSLSSVSTGELFF
TRBV6-6	-	TRBJ1-4	CASTPRGLNEKLFF
TRBV5-1	-	TRBJ1-1	CASSPWTENTEAFF
TRBV21-1	-	TRBJ2-3	CASSTTSGGGDTQYF
TRBV28	-	TRBJ2-4	CASSSLGSALAKNIQYF
TRBV18	-	TRBJ2-5	CASSPGSGQETQYF
TRBV19	-	TRBJ1-5	CASSGDRGKDQPQHF
TRBV18	-	TRBJ1-5	CASSPPLSRVRLTIHQPQHF
TRBV18	-	TRBJ2-1	CASSPQGVTYNEQFF
TRBV27	-	TRBJ1-5	CASSLRAQDPQPQHF
TRBV19	TRBD2	TRBJ2-1	CASSPGGAGVTVYNEQFF
TRBV5-1	-	TRBJ2-7	CASSLVGPSYEQYF
TRBV27	TRBD1	TRBJ1-4	CASSTRGTWGEKLFF
TRBV25-1	-	TRBJ1-1	CASSGQPGWDTEAFF
TRBV29-1	-	TRBJ1-3	CSVEFGAGGNTIYF
TRBV6-1	TRBD1	TRBJ2-2	CASQPSQGAGELFF
TRBV19	-	TRBJ1-5	CASSSHRSNQPQHF
TRBV7-2	-	TRBJ2-3	CASSLVGGVADTQYF
TRBV6-5	-	TRBJ2-1	CASNRGGAAYNEQFF
TRBV19	TRBD2	TRBJ2-5	CASSIVAGETQYF
TRBV5-1	-	TRBJ2-5	CASSLGTFQETQYF
TRBV5-1	-	TRBJ2-1	CASSLSQRVEQFF
TRBV5-1	TRBD1	TRBJ1-2	CASSHGQGQNGYTF
TRBV28	-	TRBJ1-1	CASILGGGTEAFF
TRBV18	-	TRBJ1-5	CASSPPGTSNQPQHF
TRBV7-2	-	TRBJ2-2	CASSPLSGILNTGELFF
TRBV6-5	-	TRBJ1-5	CASSYSAGLNQPQHF
TRBV7-2	TRBD1	TRBJ2-4	CASSSRDRGFQYF
TRBV9	TRBD2	TRBJ2-1	CASSPRVAGYNEQFF
TRBV10-3	-	TRBJ1-2	CAISESRGYGYTF
TRBV11-2	-	TRBJ2-3	CASSSIRGRSTDTQYF
TRBV28	-	TRBJ1-2	CASSLGAYGYTF
TRBV5-4	-	TRBJ1-2	CASSRKGGVYGYTF